Listed below are T cell receptor beta chains from one sample, sequenced in a study of T-cell memory formation after mild COVID-19. MiXCR was run by TCRdb on the 5' RACE reads, yielding one entry per CDR3 protein. The table lists 300,000 to 400,000 distinct CDR3 sequences, roughly 13% of them singletons. The material sequenced was PBMCs or a T cell subset sorted from them (not recorded which). These receptors were collected from a man aged 18 to 29 who had mild COVID-19 (a few samples of this study predate the infection). Cell type and time point are not known. Both conserved end residues are part of each CDR3. D genes are given only for firm matches. Not every row has a clone size; where given, it reads once, few, many or a size class.

v_call	d_call	j_call	cdr3_length	clone_size	cdr3_nt	cdr3_aa
TRBV20-1	-	TRBJ2-1	12	few	TGCAGTAATGAGGGTTTGAGCAATGAGCAGTTCTTC	CSNEGLSNEQFF
TRBV9	TRBD1	TRBJ2-5	17	-	TGTGCCAGCAGCGTGACCGGGACAGGGGTATTTCGAGAGACCCAGTACTTC	CASSVTGTGVFRETQYF
TRBV5-4	TRBD2	TRBJ2-1	14	-	TGTGCCAGCAGCTCCCCTGATAGCGGGAATGAGCAGTTCTTC	CASSSPDSGNEQFF
TRBV24-1	TRBD1	TRBJ2-3	15	-	TGTGCCACCAGTGGAACCAAGGGGGCTACAGATACGCAGTATTTT	CATSGTKGATDTQYF
TRBV3-1	-	TRBJ2-1	13	few	TGTGCCAGCAGCCAGGGGACTCCAGCAGAGCAGTTCTTC	CASSQGTPAEQFF
TRBV5-1	TRBD2	TRBJ2-3	16	once	TGCGCCAGCAGTACGGGACTAACGAGGACCACAGATACGCAGTATTTT	CASSTGLTRTTDTQYF
TRBV7-2	-	TRBJ1-5	12	-	TGTGCCAGCAGCTGGGCGGGTCAGCCCCAGCATTTT	CASSWAGQPQHF
TRBV7-2	-	TRBJ2-1	16	few	TGTGCCAGCAGTTCTCGACTGTTCGTGACCTACAATGAGCAGTTCTTC	CASSSRLFVTYNEQFF
TRBV5-1	-	TRBJ1-2	17	few	TGCGCCAGCAGCTTGGCCTCGACGGCGGCAGGATCCTATGGCTACACCTTC	CASSLASTAAGSYGYTF
TRBV11-2	-	TRBJ2-1	16	few	TGTGCCAGCAGCTTAGGAGGTAGCAATGCCTACAATGAGCAGTTCTTC	CASSLGGSNAYNEQFF
TRBV6-5	-	TRBJ2-7	15	-	TGTGCCAGCAGTTACACGGTCAGCCAAGACTACGAGCAGTACTTC	CASSYTVSQDYEQYF
TRBV5-4	TRBD2	TRBJ2-3	16	-	TGTGCCAGCAGCCGGAGGGGCGGGGGATACTCAGATACGCAGTATTTT	CASSRRGGGYSDTQYF
TRBV21-1	-	TRBJ2-7	15	-	TGTGCCAGCAGCAACCTACACCGGTGGCCCTACGAGCAGTACTTC	CASSNLHRWPYEQYF
TRBV7-6	-	TRBJ2-1	17	many	TGTGCCAGCAGCTTAGTCCTCGGGGGCGCGTCCTACAATGAGCAGTTCTTC	CASSLVLGGASYNEQFF
TRBV6-2/TRBV6-3	-	TRBJ2-5	13	few	TGTGCCAGCAGTTACGGGATGATGGAGACCCAGTACTTC	CASSYGMMETQYF
TRBV2	TRBD2	TRBJ2-3	11	-	TGTGCCAGCAGTCCCGGGACTAGTCGGTATTTT	CASSPGTSRYF
TRBV4-3	-	TRBJ2-5	14	many	TGCGCCAGCAGCCAAGGGGGGGGCGGCGAGACCCAGTACTTC	CASSQGGGGETQYF
TRBV2	-	TRBJ2-2	15	-	TGTGCCAGCAGTGGCCAGGGGTTTGACACCGGGGAGCTGTTTTTT	CASSGQGFDTGELFF
TRBV12-3/TRBV12-4	TRBD1	TRBJ2-7	15	-	TGTGCCAGCAGTTTAGAGGGGGCGGCCCCCTTCGAGCAGTACTTC	CASSLEGAAPFEQYF
TRBV20-1	TRBD1	TRBJ2-1	18	few	TGCAGTGCTAGAGTTCTCTCTGACGGGCAGGGGGCATGGGGTGAGCAGTTCTTC	CSARVLSDGQGAWGEQFF
TRBV10-3	TRBD2	TRBJ2-7	14	-	TGTGCCATCAGTGAGCTAGCGGGACACTACGAGCAGTACTTC	CAISELAGHYEQYF
TRBV7-9	TRBD1	TRBJ2-2	16	few	TGTGCCAGCAGCCACCGAGGGCAGGGGGCCGGCGGGGAGCTGTTTTTT	CASSHRGQGAGGELFF
TRBV15	TRBD1	TRBJ2-1	15	many	TGTGCCACCAGCAACATACAGGGGGCCGGCAATGAGCAGTTCTTC	CATSNIQGAGNEQFF
TRBV7-9	TRBD2	TRBJ2-1	13	few	TGTGCCAGCAGCCTCCGTAGCGGGGACGAGCAGTTCTTC	CASSLRSGDEQFF
TRBV4-1	-	TRBJ1-1	15	-	TGCGCCAGCAGCCAAGAAAAGGGGCCGAACACTGAAGCTTTCTTT	CASSQEKGPNTEAFF
TRBV5-8	-	TRBJ2-1	15	many	TGTGCCAGCAGCTCACAGGGGGGGTCCTACAATGAGCAGTTCTTC	CASSSQGGSYNEQFF
TRBV11-2	-	TRBJ2-5	13	-	TGTGCCAGCAGCTTAGGCAGGGCCCAGACCCAGTACTTC	CASSLGRAQTQYF
TRBV20-1	-	TRBJ2-2	13	few	TGCAGTGCCTCGACAGAGAACACCGGGGAGCTGTTTTTT	CSASTENTGELFF
TRBV12-3/TRBV12-4	TRBD1	TRBJ1-5	13	-	TGTGCCAGCAGTAGACAGGGACGGCAGCCCCAGCATTTT	CASSRQGRQPQHF
TRBV7-2	TRBD2	TRBJ2-5	15	many	TGTGCCAGCAGCTACAGCGGCCCGCGGGGGGCGGTCCAGTACTTC	CASSYSGPRGAVQYF
TRBV5-1	TRBD1	TRBJ1-6	14	many	TGCGCCAGCAGCTTAGGACAGGGGAATTCACCCCTCCACTTT	CASSLGQGNSPLHF
TRBV5-1	TRBD1	TRBJ1-6	15	few	TGCGCCAGCAGCACCGGGACAGGGGGAACTTCACCCCTCCACTTT	CASSTGTGGTSPLHF
TRBV3-1	-	TRBJ2-5	14	-	TGTGCCAGCAGCCAAGATGTGGTACAAGAGACCCAGTACTTC	CASSQDVVQETQYF
TRBV7-2	-	TRBJ2-5	12	few	TGTGCCAGCAGCGCCAGCCGGGAGACCCAGTACTTC	CASSASRETQYF
TRBV5-1	-	TRBJ2-7	12	few	TGCGCCAGCAGCGGACGGACTTACGAGCAGTACTTC	CASSGRTYEQYF
TRBV6-6	TRBD1	TRBJ2-2	17	-	TGTGCCAGCAGTGCCCACGGGGACAGGGGGCTCGGCGGGGAGCTGTTTTTT	CASSAHGDRGLGGELFF
TRBV12-3/TRBV12-4	TRBD2	TRBJ2-5	16	few	TGTGCCAGCAGTTCTGGGACTAGCGGGTTCCAAGAGACCCAGTACTTC	CASSSGTSGFQETQYF
TRBV28	-	TRBJ1-4	11	-	TGTGCCAGCGGGGGCGACGGAAAACTGTTTTTT	CASGGDGKLFF
TRBV4-1	TRBD2	TRBJ2-3	17	few	TGCGCCAGCAGCCAATCTAGCGGGGGGTTTAGAACAGATACGCAGTATTTT	CASSQSSGGFRTDTQYF
TRBV6-1	-	TRBJ1-5	14	-	TGTGCCAGCAGTGAACGGGGGATAAGTCAGCCCCAGCATTTT	CASSERGISQPQHF
TRBV20-1	-	TRBJ1-1	12	few	TGCAGTGCTAGATCTACCGCGCCAGAAGCTTTCTTT	CSARSTAPEAFF
TRBV4-1	-	TRBJ2-2	17	few	TGCGCCAGCAGCCTCCTGGTGGGCGGACCAGGCACCGGGGAGCTGTTTTTT	CASSLLVGGPGTGELFF
TRBV20-1	TRBD1	TRBJ1-6	13	few	TGCAGTGCTAGACGACAGGGTAATTCACCCCTCCACTTT	CSARRQGNSPLHF
TRBV10-3	-	TRBJ2-5	14	few	TGTGCCATCAGGGATGGACAGAAACTAGAGACCCAGTACTTC	CAIRDGQKLETQYF
TRBV20-1	-	TRBJ1-2	13	-	TGCAGTGCTAGGTCGCCTTCCACCTATGGCTACACCTTC	CSARSPSTYGYTF
TRBV7-2	-	TRBJ1-1	15	few	TGTGCCAGCAGCTTACGGACAGCATGGAACACTGAAGCTTTCTTT	CASSLRTAWNTEAFF